This TCR beta chain came from a study of cytomegalovirus exposure and HLA in healthy donors. Findings of the study overall: Among the CMV-associated chains, a few were confirmed in vitro as specific for CMV antigens. A reported reduction in N-insertions relative to the roughly 710-donor mean was seen in an Asian-associated ancestry cluster in a later analysis. Later analysis demonstrated an association between a missense DCLRE1C variant and TCR beta V- and J-gene trimming.

The PCR had 60 Vbeta and 13 Jbeta primers. Generated by immunoSEQ multiplex PCR, the TCRdb table keeps only in-frame clones and is missing some. The sample contains around 91,000 clones, around 86% of which appear only once. The V end lost 3 bases, the J end lost 1 base, and 13 bases lay between the germline ends. Germline assignment: CDR1 SGHRS and CDR2 YFSETQ. CDR3 length: 15 residues. As to this clone: Its antigen is not known.

The chain carries TRBV5-1 and TRBJ1-1; D not resolved. This clonotype was obtained from a man aged 25 to 40 in good health and CMV-seropositive. The sample taken for sequencing was PBMCs. CDR3 sequence: CASSSPHRENTEAFF. The CDR3 DNA reads TGCGCCAGCAGCTCCCCCCACCGGGAGAACACTGAAGCTTTCTTT.